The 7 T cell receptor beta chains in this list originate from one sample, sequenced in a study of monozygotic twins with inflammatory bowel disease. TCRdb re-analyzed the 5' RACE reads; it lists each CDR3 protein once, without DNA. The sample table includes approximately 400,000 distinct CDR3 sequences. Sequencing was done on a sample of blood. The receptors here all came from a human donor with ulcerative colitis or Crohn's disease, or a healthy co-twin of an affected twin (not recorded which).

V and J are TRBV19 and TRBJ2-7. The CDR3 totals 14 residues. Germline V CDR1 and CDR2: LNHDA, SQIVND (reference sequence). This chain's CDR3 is CASTIRSGNNEQYF.

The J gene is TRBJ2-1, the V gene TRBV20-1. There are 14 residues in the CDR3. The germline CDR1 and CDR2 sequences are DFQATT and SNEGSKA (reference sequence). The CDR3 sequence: CSARDPAIGYKQFF.

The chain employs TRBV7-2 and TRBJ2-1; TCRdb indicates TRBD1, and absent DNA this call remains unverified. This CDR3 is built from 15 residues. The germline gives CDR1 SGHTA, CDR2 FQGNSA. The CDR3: CASRAPGRIYNEQFF.

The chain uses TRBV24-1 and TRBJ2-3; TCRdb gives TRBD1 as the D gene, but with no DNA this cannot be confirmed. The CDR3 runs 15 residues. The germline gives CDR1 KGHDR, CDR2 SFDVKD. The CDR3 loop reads CATSVRDGSTDTQYF.

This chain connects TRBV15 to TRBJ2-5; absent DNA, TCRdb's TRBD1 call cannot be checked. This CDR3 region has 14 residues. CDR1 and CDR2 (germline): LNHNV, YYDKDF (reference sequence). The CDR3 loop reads CATSRRGGGETQYF.

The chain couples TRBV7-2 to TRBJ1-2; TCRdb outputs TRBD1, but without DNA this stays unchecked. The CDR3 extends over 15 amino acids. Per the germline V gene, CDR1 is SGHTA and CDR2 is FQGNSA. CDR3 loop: CASSSDGDRGRGYTF.

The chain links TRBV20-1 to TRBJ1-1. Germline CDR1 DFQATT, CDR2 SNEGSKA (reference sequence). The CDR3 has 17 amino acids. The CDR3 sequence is CSARDARGGLRDTEAFF.